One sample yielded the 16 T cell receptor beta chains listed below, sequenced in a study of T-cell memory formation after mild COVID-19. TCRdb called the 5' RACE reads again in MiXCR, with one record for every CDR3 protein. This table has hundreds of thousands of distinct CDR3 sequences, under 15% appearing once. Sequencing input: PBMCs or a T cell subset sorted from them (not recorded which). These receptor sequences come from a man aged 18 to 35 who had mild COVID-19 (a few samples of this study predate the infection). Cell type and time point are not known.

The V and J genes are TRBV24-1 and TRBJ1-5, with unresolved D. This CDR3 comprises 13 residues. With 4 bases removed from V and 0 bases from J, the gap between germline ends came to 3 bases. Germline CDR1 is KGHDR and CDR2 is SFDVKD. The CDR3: CATSDYSNQPQHF. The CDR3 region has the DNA TGTGCCACCAGTGACTATAGCAATCAGCCCCAGCATTTT.

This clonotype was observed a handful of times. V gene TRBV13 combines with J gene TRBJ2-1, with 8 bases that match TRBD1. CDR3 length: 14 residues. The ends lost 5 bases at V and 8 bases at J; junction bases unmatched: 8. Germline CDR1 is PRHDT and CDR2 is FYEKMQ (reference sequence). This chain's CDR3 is CASSNGQGRDEQFF. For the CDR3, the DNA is TGTGCCAGCAGCAACGGACAGGGTAGGGATGAGCAGTTCTTC.

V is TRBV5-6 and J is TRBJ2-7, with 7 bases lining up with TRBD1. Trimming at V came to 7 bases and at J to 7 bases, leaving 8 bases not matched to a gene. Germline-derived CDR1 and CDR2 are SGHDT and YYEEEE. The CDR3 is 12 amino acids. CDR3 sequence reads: CASFEGAGEQYF. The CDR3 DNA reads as TGTGCCAGCTTTGAGGGGGCGGGTGAGCAGTACTTC.

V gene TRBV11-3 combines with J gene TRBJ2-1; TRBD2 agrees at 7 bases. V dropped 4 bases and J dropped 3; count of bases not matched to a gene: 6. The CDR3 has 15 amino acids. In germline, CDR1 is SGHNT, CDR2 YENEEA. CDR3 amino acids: CASSSGLVFYNEQFF. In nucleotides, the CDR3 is TGTGCCAGCAGCTCCGGACTAGTGTTCTACAATGAGCAGTTCTTC.

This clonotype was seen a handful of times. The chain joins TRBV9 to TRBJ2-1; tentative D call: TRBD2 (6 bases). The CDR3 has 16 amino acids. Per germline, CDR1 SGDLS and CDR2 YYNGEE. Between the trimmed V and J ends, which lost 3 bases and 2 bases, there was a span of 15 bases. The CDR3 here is CASSARDLPPYNEQFF. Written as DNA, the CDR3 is TGTGCCAGCAGCGCTAGGGACTTACCGCCCTACAATGAGCAGTTCTTC.

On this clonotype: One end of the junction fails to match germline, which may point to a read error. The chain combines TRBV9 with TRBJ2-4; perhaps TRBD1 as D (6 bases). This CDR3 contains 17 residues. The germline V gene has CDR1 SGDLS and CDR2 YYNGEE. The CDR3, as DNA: TGTGACAGCAGCGTAGGGGGACCCTCGGATACCAAAAACATTCAGTACTTC. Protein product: CDSSVGGPSDTKNIQYF.

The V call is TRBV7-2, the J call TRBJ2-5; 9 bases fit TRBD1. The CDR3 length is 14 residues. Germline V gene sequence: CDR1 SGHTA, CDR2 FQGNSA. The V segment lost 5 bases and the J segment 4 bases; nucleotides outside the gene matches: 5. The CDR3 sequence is CASSPKTGGETQYF. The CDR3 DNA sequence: TGTGCCAGCAGCCCAAAGACAGGGGGAGAGACCCAGTACTTC.

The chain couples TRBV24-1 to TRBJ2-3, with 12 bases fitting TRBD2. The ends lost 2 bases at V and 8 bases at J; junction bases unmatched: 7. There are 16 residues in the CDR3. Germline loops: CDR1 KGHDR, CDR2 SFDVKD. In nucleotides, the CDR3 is TGTGCCACCAGTGATTCGGCTAGCGGGGGGGAGATTACGCAGTATTTT. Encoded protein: CATSDSASGGEITQYF.

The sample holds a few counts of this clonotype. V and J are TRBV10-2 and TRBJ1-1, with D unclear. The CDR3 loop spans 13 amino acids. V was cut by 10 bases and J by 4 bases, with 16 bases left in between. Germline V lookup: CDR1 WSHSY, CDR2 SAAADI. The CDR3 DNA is TGCGCCACCGGAATTAACCGTCTCACTGAAGCTTTCTTT. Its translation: CATGINRLTEAFF.

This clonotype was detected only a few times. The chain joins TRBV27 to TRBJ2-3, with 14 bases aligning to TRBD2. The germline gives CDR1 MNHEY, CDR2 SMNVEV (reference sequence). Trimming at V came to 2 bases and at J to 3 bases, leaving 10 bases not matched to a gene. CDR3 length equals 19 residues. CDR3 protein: CASSLRPRGLAGETDTQYF. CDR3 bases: TGTGCCAGCAGTTTAAGGCCCCGGGGACTAGCGGGGGAGACAGATACGCAGTATTTT.

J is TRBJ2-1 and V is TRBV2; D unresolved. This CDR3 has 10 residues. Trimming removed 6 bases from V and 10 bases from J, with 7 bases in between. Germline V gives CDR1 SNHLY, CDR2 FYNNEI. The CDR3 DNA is TGTGCCAGCAGGTCGAGGGAGCAGTTCTTC. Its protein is CASRSREQFF. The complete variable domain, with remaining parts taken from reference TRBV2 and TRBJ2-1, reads EPEVTQTPSHQVTQMGQEVILRCVPISNHLYFYWYRQILGQKVEFLVSFYNNEISEKSEIFDDQFSVERPDGSNFTLKIRSTKLEDSAMYFCASRSREQFFGPGTRLTVL.

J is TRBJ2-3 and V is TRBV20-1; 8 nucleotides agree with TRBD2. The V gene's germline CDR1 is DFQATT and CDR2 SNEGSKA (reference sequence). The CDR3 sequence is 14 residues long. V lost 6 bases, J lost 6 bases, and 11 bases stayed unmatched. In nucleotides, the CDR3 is TGCAGTGCCATCCCGGGGGGGCGGACGGATACGCAGTATTTT. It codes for CSAIPGGRTDTQYF.

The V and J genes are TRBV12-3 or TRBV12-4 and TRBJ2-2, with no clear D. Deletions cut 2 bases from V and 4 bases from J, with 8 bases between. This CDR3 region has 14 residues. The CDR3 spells CASSLRQFTGELFF. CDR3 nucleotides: TGTGCCAGCAGTTTAAGACAATTCACCGGGGAGCTGTTTTTT.

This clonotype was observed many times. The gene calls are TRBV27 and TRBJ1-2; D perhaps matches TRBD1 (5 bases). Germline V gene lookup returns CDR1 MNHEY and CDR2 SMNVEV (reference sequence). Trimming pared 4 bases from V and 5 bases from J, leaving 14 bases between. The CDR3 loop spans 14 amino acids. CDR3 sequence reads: CASSSTLAGYGYTF. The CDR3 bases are TGTGCCAGCAGTTCGACATTGGCAGGGTATGGCTACACCTTC.

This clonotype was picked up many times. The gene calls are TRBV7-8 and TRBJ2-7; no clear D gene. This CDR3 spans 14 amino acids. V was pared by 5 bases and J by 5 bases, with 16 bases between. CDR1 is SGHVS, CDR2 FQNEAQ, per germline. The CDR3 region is CASSRRRNSNEQYF. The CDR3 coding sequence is TGTGCCAGCAGCCGAAGACGGAACTCTAACGAGCAGTACTTC.

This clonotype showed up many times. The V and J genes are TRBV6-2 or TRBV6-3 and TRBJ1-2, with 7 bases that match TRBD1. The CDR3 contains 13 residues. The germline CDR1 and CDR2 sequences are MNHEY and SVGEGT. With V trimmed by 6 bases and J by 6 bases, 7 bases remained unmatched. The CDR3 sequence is CASSNRGGNGYTF. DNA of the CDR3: TGTGCCAGCAGCAACAGGGGTGGTAATGGCTACACCTTC.